The entry below gives a single T cell receptor beta chain sequence along with its context. The sample comes from a study of blood T cell repertoires in COVID-19. V lost 2 bases to trimming and J lost 5 bases, with 9 bases between them. Germline CDR1 reads MNHEY; CDR2 reads SMNVEV (reference sequence). The CDR3 contains 14 residues. Generated by immunoSEQ multiplex PCR, the TCRdb table keeps only in-frame clones and is missing some. Altogether fewer than 95,000 clones are present, roughly 70% being singletons, with the ten largest covering 3% to 4%. This receptor was taken from a man aged 65 to 85 with COVID-19, enrolled during active disease. The sample comprised peripheral blood. The chain employs TRBV27 and TRBJ2-2; D gene unclear. CDR3: CASSLRVRTGELFF. The CDR3 coding sequence is TGTGCCAGCAGTTTACGGGTCAGAACCGGGGAGCTGTTTTTT.